These 15 T cell receptor beta chains were all obtained from the same sample, sequenced in a study of T-cell reconstitution after alpha-beta-depleted transplantation in children. Molecular barcoding with unique molecular identifiers was used for the TCRbeta library. TCRdb independently ran MiXCR on the PCR reads; one entry per CDR3 protein. The sample lists 200,000 to 250,000 distinct CDR3 sequences; 8% to 9.5% were seen once. Sequencing used PBMCs from the stem cell graft donor, obtained from the stem cell graft. The receptors here all came from a human donor who donated a stem cell graft to a child with acute lymphoblastic leukemia.

This clonotype occurred many times. The V and J genes are TRBV7-9 and TRBJ1-5; D remains ambiguous. CDR3 length: 12 amino acids. Germline V gene sequence: CDR1 SEHNR, CDR2 FQNEAQ (reference sequence). The V end lost 0 bases, the J end lost 9 bases, and 6 bases lay between the germline ends. CDR3 nucleotide sequence: TGTGCCAGCAGCTTAGCGAATGGGCCCCAGCATTTT. Protein: CASSLANGPQHF.

This clonotype was counted at least ten times. This chain uses TRBV13 with TRBJ2-2; D gene ambiguous. The V gene lost 3 bases and the J gene lost 1 base, with 6 bases spanning the gap. There are 14 residues in the CDR3. CDR1 and CDR2 (germline): PRHDT, FYEKMQ (reference sequence). The CDR3 DNA follows: TGTGCCAGCAGCTTTGGTAGGAACACCGGGGAGCTGTTTTTT. This translates into CASSFGRNTGELFF.

Only a few counts were recorded for this clonotype. This chain links TRBV7-2 with TRBJ2-1; D is undetermined. Germline CDR1 SGHTA, CDR2 FQGNSA. There are 13 residues in the CDR3. V lost 0 bases to trimming and J lost 8 bases, with 8 bases between them. The CDR3 here is CASSLAEWDEQFF. The CDR3 nucleotides read TGTGCCAGCAGCTTAGCGGAGTGGGATGAGCAGTTCTTC.

The rearrangement uses TRBV2 and TRBJ2-5; D is undetermined. Germline values: CDR1 SNHLY, CDR2 FYNNEI. The ends were cut back, 7 bases at V and 3 bases at J, with 6 bases in the middle. The CDR3 spans 11 residues. As DNA, the CDR3 is TGTGCCAGCACCCTAAAAGAGACCCAGTACTTC. Translated, it gives CASTLKETQYF.

This clonotype was observed at least ten times. The chain has TRBV5-1 and TRBJ1-6; 10 bases line up with TRBD1. This CDR3 contains 15 residues. Unmatched junction bases numbered 10, after V lost 7 bases and J lost 9 bases. Germline CDR1 SGHRS, CDR2 YFSETQ. The CDR3 DNA reads TGCGCCAGCTCCGGGGGACAGGGGTTAACTTCACCCCTCCACTTT. It encodes CASSGGQGLTSPLHF.

This clonotype has ten or more counts. The chain has TRBV7-7 and TRBJ2-1; the match to TRBD2 covers 12 bases. This CDR3 has 15 amino acids. Germline V CDR1 and CDR2: SSHAT, FNYEAQ (reference sequence). Trimming took 5 bases from V and 7 from J; bases not matched to a gene: 6. This chain's CDR3 is CASSQGLAGTNEQFF. CDR3 DNA sequence: TGTGCCAGCAGCCAAGGACTAGCGGGGACGAATGAGCAGTTCTTC.

This clonotype occurred many times. This chain joins TRBV24-1 and TRBJ1-5; D may be TRBD1 (5 bases). The germline V gene encodes CDR1 KGHDR and CDR2 SFDVKD. The CDR3 extends over 16 amino acids. The V end lost 4 bases, the J end lost 9 bases, and 21 bases lay between the germline ends. CDR3 sequence (DNA): TGTGCCACCAGTGAATCCGGGACGAATTTGCTCCGGCCCCAGCATTTT. This encodes CATSESGTNLLRPQHF.

This clonotype has more than one count but fewer than ten. The rearrangement links TRBV6-1 to TRBJ2-3; TRBD1 or TRBD2 may be the D gene (5 bases each). The CDR3 runs 16 residues. V was trimmed by 5 bases and J by 1 base, leaving 16 bases between them. CDR1 MNHNS and CDR2 SASEGT come from the germline V gene. The CDR3 here is CASSQSLGAGTDTQYF. In nucleotides, the CDR3 is TGTGCCAGCAGTCAAAGCCTCGGGGCTGGCACAGATACGCAGTATTTT.

Only a few counts were recorded for this clonotype. The chain uses TRBV12-3 or TRBV12-4 and TRBJ1-2; D call uncertain. The CDR3 runs to 14 residues. Trimming shortened V by 3 bases and J by 6 bases, and 14 bases separated the two germline ends. This CDR3 is CASSLAGGYNGYTF. CDR3 sequence (DNA): TGTGCCAGCAGTTTGGCTGGAGGGTATAATGGCTACACCTTC.

This clonotype was seen a handful of times. The CDR3 sequence: CASSYSKVEYNEQFF. CDR3 nucleotides: TGTGCCAGCAGTTACTCGAAGGTAGAATACAATGAGCAGTTCTTC. The chain couples TRBV6-5 to TRBJ2-1; no clear D gene. The V end lost 0 bases, the J end lost 4 bases, and 10 bases lay between the germline ends. The CDR3 runs 15 residues. CDR1 is MNHEY, CDR2 SVGAGI, per germline.

This clonotype was seen many times. This chain uses TRBV5-1 with TRBJ1-1; D is uncertain. CDR3 length: 13 amino acids. V was trimmed by 0 bases and J by 2 bases, leaving 5 bases between them. Germline values: CDR1 SGHRS, CDR2 YFSETQ. CDR3 bases: TGCGCCAGCAGCTTGGTCGATAACACTGAAGCTTTCTTT. Translated, it gives CASSLVDNTEAFF.

In this sample, this clonotype turned up many times. The chain recombines TRBV4-1 with TRBJ2-7; D unclear. With 3 bases removed from V and 2 bases from J, the gap between germline ends came to 11 bases. The CDR3 extends over 14 amino acids. Germline V gene lookup returns CDR1 MGHRA and CDR2 YSYEKL. CDR3 region: CASSQTSDTYEQYF. The CDR3 DNA follows: TGCGCCAGCAGCCAGACCTCGGATACCTACGAGCAGTACTTC.

This clonotype was detected many times. V is TRBV24-1 and J is TRBJ2-2; 7 nucleotides line up with TRBD1. Per the germline V gene, CDR1 is KGHDR and CDR2 is SFDVKD. This CDR3 is 14 amino acids long. Trimming removed 7 bases from V and 0 bases from J; junction bases left unmatched: 1. The CDR3 region has the DNA TGTGCCACCAGGGGGACAGCGAACACCGGGGAGCTGTTTTTT. Amino acids: CATRGTANTGELFF.

The chain combines TRBV10-1 with TRBJ1-1; no clear D. Germline CDR1 and CDR2: WNHNN and SYGVQD (reference sequence). Trimming removed 6 bases at V and 6 bases at J, with 14 bases between. The CDR3 totals 13 residues. CDR3 bases: TGCGCCAGCAGGGCTGGACTGCTCTCTGAAGCTTTCTTT. This sequence encodes CASRAGLLSEAFF.

In this sample, this clonotype turned up a few times. This chain uses TRBV27 with TRBJ2-5; no reliable D call. Trimming pared 5 bases from V and 1 base from J, leaving 11 bases between. Per the germline V gene, CDR1 is MNHEY and CDR2 is SMNVEV (reference sequence). CDR3 length: 14 residues. This CDR3 reads CASSILGSQETQYF. CDR3 DNA: TGTGCCAGCAGTATCCTCGGGTCCCAAGAGACCCAGTACTTC.